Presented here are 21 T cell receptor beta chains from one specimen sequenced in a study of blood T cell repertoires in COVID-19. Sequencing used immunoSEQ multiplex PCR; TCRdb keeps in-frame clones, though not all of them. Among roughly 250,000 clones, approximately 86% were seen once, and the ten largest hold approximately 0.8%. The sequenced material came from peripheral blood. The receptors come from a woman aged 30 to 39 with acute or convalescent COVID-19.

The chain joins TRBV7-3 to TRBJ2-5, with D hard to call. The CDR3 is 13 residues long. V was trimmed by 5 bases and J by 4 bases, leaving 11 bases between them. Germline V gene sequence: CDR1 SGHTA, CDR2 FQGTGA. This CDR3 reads CASSTWPGETQYF. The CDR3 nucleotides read TGTGCCAGCAGCACCTGGCCGGGAGAGACCCAGTACTTC.

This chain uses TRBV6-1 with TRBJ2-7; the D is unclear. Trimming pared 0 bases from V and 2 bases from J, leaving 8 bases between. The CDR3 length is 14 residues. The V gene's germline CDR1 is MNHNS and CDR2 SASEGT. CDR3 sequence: CASSEAQWAYEQYF. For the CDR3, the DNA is TGTGCCAGCAGTGAAGCACAGTGGGCCTACGAGCAGTACTTC.

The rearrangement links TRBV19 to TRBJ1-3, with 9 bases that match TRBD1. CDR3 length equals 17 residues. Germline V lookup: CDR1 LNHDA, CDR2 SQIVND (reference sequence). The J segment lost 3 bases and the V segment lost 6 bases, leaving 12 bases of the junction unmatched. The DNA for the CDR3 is TGTGCCAGTAGACCACAAGGACAGGGGACATATGGAAACACCATATATTTT. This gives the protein CASRPQGQGTYGNTIYF.

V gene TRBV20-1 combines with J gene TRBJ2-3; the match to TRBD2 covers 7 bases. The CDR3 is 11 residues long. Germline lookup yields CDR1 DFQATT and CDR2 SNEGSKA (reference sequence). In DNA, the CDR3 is TGCAGCCGTTTGGGGGGGGATACGCAGTATTTT. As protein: CSRLGGDTQYF.

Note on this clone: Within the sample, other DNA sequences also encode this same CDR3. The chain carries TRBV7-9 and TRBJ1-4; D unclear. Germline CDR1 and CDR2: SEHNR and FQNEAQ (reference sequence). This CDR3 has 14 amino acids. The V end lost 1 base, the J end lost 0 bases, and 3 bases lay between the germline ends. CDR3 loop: CASSLGATNEKLFF. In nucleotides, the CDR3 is TGTGCCAGCAGCTTAGGAGCAACTAATGAAAAACTGTTTTTT.

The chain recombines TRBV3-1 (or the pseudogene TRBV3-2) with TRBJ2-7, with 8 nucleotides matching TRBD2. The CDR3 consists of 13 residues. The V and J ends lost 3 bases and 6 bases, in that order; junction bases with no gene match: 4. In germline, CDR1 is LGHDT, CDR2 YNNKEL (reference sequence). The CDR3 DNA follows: TGTGCCAGCAGCCAGGGACTAGTTAGCGAGCAGTACTTC. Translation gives CASSQGLVSEQYF.

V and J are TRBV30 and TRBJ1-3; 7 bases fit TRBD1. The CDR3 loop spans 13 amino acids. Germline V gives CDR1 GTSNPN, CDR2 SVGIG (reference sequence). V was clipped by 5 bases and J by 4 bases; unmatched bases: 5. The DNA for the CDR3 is TGTGCCTGGGCGACAGGGTACGGAAACACCATATATTTT. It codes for CAWATGYGNTIYF.

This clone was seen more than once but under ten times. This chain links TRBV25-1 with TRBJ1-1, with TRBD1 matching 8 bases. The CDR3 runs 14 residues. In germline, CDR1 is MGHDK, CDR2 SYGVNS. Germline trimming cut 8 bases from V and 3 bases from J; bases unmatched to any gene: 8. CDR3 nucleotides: TGTGCCAGCTCGATAACACAGGGGGACACTGAAGCTTTCTTT. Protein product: CASSITQGDTEAFF.

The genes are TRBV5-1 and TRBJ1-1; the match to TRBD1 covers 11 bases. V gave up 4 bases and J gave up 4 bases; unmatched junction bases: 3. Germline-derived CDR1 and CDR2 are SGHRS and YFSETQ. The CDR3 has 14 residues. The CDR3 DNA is TGCGCCAGCAGCGTGGACAGGGGGCTCACTGAAGCTTTCTTT. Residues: CASSVDRGLTEAFF.

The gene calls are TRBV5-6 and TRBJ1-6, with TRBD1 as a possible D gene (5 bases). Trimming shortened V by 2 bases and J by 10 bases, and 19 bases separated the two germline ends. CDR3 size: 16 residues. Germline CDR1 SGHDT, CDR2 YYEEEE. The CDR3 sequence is CASSFGAGAPGSPLHF. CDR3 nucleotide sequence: TGTGCCAGCAGCTTTGGGGCGGGAGCCCCAGGGTCACCCCTCCACTTT.

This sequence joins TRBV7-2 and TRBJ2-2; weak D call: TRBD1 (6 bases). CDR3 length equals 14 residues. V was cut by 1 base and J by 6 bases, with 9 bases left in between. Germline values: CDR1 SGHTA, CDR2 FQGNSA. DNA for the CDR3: TGTGCCAGCAGCTTAGGGGGGCGAGCCGGGGAGCTGTTTTTT. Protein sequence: CASSLGGRAGELFF.

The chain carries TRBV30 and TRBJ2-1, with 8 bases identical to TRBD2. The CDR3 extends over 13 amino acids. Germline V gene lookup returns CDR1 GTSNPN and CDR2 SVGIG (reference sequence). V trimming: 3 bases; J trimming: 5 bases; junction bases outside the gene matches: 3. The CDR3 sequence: CAWSLTSDNEQFF. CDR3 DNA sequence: TGTGCCTGGAGCTTGACTAGCGACAATGAGCAGTTCTTC.

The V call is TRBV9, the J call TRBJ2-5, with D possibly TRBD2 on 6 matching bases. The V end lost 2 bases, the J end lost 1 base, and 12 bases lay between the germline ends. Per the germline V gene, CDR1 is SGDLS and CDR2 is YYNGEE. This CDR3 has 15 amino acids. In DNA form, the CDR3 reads TGTGCCAGCAGCGTGGGTAGCGGCCCCCAAGAGACCCAGTACTTC. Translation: CASSVGSGPQETQYF.

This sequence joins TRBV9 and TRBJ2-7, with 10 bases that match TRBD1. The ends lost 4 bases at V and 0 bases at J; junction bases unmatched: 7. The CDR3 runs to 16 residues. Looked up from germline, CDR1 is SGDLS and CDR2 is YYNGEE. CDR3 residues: CASSPDRGRPSYEQYF. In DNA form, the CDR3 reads TGTGCCAGCAGCCCAGACAGGGGGCGACCCTCCTACGAGCAGTACTTC.

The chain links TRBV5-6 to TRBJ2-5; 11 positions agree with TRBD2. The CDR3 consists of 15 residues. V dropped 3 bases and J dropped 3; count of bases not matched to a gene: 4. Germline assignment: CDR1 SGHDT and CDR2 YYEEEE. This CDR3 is CASSSPGLAEETQYF. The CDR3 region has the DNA TGTGCCAGCAGCTCGCCGGGACTAGCGGAAGAGACCCAGTACTTC.

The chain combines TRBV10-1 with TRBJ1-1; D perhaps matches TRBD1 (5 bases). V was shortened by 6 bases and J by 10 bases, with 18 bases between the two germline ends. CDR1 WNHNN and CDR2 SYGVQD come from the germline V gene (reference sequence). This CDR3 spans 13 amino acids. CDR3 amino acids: CASSPGLRDGAFF. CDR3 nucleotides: TGCGCCAGCAGCCCGGGACTTCGGGACGGAGCTTTCTTT.

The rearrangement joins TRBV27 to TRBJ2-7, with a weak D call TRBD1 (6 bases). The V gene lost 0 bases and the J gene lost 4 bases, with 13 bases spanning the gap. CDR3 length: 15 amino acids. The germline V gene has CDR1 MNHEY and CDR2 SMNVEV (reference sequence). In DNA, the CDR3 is TGTGCCAGCAGTTTATCGGCAGGGGTTATGTACGAGCAGTACTTC. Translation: CASSLSAGVMYEQYF.

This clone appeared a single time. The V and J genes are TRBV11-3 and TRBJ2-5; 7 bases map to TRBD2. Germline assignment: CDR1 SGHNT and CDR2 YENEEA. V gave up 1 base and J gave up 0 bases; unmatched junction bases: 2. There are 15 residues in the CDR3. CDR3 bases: TGTGCCAGCAGCTTAGGGGCGGGAGACCAAGAGACCCAGTACTTC. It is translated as CASSLGAGDQETQYF.

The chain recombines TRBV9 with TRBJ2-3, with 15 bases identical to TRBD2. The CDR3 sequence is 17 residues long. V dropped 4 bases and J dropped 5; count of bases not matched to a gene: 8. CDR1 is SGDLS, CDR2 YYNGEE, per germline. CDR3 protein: CASSKQGLAGGEDTQYF. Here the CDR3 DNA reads TGTGCCAGCAGCAAACAGGGACTAGCGGGAGGCGAAGATACGCAGTATTTT.

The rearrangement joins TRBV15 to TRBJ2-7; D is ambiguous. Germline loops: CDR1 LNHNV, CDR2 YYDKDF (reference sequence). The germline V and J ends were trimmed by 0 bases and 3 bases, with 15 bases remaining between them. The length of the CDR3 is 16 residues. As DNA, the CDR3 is TGTGCCACCAGCAGAGATCGTAGAGGAAGGATCTACGAGCAGTACTTC. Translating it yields CATSRDRRGRIYEQYF.

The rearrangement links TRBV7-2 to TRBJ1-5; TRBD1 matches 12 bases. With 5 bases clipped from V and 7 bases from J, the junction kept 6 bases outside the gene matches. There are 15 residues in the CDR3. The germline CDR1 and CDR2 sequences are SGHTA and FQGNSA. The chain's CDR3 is CASSRMGQGAQPQHF. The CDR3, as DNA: TGTGCCAGCAGCCGGATGGGACAGGGGGCACAGCCCCAGCATTTT. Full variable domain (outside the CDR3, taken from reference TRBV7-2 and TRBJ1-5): GAGVSQSPSNKVTEKGKDVELRCDPISGHTALYWYRQSLGQGLEFLIYFQGNSAPDKSGLPSDRFSAERTGGSVSTLTIQRTQQEDSAVYLCASSRMGQGAQPQHFGDGTRLSIL.